This T cell receptor (beta chain) comes out of a study of human T cells and chemical hapten exposure. Study details: Minor volume differences among pooled libraries chiefly drove per-sample TCR yield variation.

Germline V gives CDR1 MDHEN, CDR2 SYDVKM. CDR3 length equals 15 residues. Losses at the gene ends were 3 bases for V and 7 bases for J; bases not matched to a gene: 7. Authors' analysis steps: Per-sample TCR counts ranged from about 20,000 to 700,000, median roughly 96,000. TCRdb called the RACE reads again in MiXCR, with one record for every CDR3 protein. The V and J calls and clone size are TCRdb's, not the authors'. The sample includes tens of thousands of distinct CDR3 sequences, roughly a tenth of them seen just once. The time point denotes: pre-sensitization, week 0. The treatment denotes: therapeutic diphenylcyclopropenone sensitization with weekly scalp DPC.

Sequenced material: whole blood, taken in connection with sensitization to the hapten diphenylcyclopropenone (DPC). The clonotype comes from a young man with alopecia areata. Some clones in this sample may be carry-over from other donors' samples. J is TRBJ2-3 and V is TRBV28; 10 nucleotides align to TRBD2. The DNA of the CDR3 is TGTGCCAGCAGTTTGATCCCTAGCGGGGGTTATACGCAGTATTTT. Amino acids: CASSLIPSGGYTQYF.